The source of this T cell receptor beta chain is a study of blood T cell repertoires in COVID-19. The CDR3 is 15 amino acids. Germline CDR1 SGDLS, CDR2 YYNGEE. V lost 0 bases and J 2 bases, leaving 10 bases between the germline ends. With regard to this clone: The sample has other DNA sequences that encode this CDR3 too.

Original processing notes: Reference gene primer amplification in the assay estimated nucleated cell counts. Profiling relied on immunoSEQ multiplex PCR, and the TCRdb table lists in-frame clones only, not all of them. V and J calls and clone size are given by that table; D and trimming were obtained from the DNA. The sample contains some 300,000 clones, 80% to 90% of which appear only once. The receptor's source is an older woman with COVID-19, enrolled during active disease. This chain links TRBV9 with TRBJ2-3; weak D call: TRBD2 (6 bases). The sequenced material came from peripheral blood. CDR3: CASSVVGGSTDTQYF. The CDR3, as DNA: TGTGCCAGCAGCGTAGTCGGGGGATCCACAGATACGCAGTATTTT.